Described below is a single T cell receptor (beta chain) sequence and its context. Its antigen is unidentified. These data are taken from a study of lymphopenia after photon versus proton radiotherapy. Findings of the study overall: Authors raise, but do not show, better survival with proton therapy. Oligoclonal CD8+ Temra expansion after nadir drove photon patients' diversity drop. A bigger post-nadir fall in TCR diversity correlated inversely with survival time in deceased patients.

CDR1 and CDR2 (germline): SEHNR, FQNEAQ (reference sequence). Between the trimmed V and J ends, which lost 5 bases and 4 bases, there was a span of 11 bases. There are 13 residues in the CDR3. The protocol was immunoSEQ multiplex PCR, while the TCRdb copy is restricted to in-frame clones and leaves out a portion. The top ten hold around 2.2% of the sample, which has about 58,000 clones, about 88% seen once. The chain combines TRBV7-9 with TRBJ2-5, with unresolved D. The sequence derives from a man in his 60s with pancreatic cancer. The sequenced sample was peripheral blood, obtained from a patient treated with proton-based radiotherapy. The CDR3: CASSERLVETQYF. The DNA of the CDR3 is TGTGCCAGCAGCGAAAGACTTGTAGAGACCCAGTACTTC.